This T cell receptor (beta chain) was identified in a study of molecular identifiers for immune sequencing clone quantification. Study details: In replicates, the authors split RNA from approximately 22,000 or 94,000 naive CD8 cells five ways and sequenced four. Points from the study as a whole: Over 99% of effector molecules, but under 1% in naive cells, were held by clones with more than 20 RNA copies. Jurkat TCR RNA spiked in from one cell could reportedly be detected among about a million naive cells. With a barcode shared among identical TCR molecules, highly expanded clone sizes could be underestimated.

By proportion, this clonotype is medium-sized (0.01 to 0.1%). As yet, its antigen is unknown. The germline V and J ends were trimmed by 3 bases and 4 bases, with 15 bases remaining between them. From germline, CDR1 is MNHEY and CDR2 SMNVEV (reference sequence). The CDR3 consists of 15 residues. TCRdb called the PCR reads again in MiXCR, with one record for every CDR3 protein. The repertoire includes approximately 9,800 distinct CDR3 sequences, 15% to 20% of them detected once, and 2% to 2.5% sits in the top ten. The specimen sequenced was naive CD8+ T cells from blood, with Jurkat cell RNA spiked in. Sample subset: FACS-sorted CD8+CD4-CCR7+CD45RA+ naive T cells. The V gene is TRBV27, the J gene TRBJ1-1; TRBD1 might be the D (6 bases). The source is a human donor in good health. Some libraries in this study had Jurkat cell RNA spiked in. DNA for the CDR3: TGTGCCAGCAGTTTTATCTGGGGGGCCGGCACTGAAGCTTTCTTT. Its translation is CASSFIWGAGTEAFF.